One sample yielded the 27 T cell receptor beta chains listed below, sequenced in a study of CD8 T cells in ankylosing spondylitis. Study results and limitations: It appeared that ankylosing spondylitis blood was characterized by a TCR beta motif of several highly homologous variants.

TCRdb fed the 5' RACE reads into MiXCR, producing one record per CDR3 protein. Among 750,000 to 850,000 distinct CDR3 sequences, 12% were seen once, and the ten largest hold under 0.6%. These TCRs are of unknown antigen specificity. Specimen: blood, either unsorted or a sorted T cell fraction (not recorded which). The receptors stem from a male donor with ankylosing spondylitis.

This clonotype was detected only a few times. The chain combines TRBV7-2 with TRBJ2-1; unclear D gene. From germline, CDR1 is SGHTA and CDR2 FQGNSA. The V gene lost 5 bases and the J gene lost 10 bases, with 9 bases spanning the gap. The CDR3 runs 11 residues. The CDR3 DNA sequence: TGTGCCAGCAGCCAATTATACGAGCAGTTCTTC. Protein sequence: CASSQLYEQFF.

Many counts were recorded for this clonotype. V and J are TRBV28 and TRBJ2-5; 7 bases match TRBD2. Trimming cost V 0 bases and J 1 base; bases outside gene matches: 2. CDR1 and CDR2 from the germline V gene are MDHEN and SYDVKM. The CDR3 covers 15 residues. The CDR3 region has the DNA TGTGCCAGCAGTTTATGGGGCGGGAGCCAAGAGACCCAGTACTTC. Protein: CASSLWGGSQETQYF.

The CDR3 nucleotides are TGCAGTGCCATGGCAGGGAGTAACACAGATACGCAGTATTTT. Translated, it gives CSAMAGSNTDTQYF. The rearrangement joins TRBV20-1 to TRBJ2-3; D assignment may be TRBD1 or TRBD2 (5 bases each). There are 14 residues in the CDR3. Germline V gives CDR1 DFQATT, CDR2 SNEGSKA (reference sequence). V was pared by 6 bases and J by 2 bases, with 15 bases between.

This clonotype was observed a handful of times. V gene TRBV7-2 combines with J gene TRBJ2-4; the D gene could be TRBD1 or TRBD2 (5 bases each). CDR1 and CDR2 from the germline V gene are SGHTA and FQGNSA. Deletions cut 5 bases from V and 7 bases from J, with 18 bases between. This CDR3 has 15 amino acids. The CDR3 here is CASSPRGNWENIQYF. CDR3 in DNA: TGTGCCAGCAGCCCCCGGGGCAACTGGGAGAACATTCAGTACTTC.

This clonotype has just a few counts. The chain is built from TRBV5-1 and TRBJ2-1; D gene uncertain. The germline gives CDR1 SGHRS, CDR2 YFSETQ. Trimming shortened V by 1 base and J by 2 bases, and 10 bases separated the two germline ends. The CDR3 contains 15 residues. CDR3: CASSLTNPAYNEQFF. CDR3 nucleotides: TGCGCCAGCAGCTTGACTAACCCCGCCTACAATGAGCAGTTCTTC.

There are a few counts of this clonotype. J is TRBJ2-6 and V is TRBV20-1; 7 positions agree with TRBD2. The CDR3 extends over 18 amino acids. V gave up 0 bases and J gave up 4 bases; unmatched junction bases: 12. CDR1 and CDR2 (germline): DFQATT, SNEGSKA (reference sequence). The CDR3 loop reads CSARDYAREGAGANVLTF. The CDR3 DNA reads TGCAGTGCTAGAGATTACGCCAGGGAGGGTGCGGGGGCCAACGTCCTGACTTTC.

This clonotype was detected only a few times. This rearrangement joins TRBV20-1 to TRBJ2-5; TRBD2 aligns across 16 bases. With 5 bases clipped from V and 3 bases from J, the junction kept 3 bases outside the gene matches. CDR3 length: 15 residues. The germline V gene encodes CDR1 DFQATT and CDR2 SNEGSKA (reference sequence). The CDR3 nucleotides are TGCAGTGCTGGGACTAGCGGGAGGGCCGAAGAGACCCAGTACTTC. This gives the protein CSAGTSGRAEETQYF.

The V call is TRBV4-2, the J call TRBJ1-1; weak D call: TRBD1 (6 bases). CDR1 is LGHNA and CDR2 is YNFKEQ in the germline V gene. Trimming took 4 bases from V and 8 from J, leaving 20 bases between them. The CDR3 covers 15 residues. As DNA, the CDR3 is TGTGCCAGCAGCCGCAAAGAGGGGGGGAACGAAGAAGCTTTCTTT. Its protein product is CASSRKEGGNEEAFF.

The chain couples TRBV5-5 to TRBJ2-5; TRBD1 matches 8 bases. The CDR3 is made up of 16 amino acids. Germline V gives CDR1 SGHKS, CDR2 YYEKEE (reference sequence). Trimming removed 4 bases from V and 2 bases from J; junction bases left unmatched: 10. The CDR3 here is CASSPDLRQGQETQYF. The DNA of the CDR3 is TGTGCCAGCAGCCCGGATTTGAGACAGGGGCAAGAGACCCAGTACTTC. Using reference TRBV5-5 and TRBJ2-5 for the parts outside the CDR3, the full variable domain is DAGVTQSPTHLIKTRGQQVTLRCSPISGHKSVSWYQQVLGQGPQFIFQYYEKEERGRGNFPDRFSARQFPNYSSELNVNALLLGDSALYLCASSPDLRQGQETQYFGPGTRLLVL.

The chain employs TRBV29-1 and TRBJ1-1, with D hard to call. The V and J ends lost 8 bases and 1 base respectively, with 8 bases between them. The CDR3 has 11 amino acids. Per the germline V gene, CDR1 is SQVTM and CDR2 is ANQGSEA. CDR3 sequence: CSPSTNTEAFF. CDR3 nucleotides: TGCAGCCCGAGCACGAACACTGAAGCTTTCTTT.

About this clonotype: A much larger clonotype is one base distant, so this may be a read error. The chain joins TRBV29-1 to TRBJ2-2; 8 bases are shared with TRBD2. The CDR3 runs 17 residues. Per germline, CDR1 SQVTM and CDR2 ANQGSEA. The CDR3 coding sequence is TGCAGCGTTGGAGAGGTAGCGGGACGGGCGAACACCGGGGAGCTGTCTTTT. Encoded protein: CSVGEVAGRANTGELSF.

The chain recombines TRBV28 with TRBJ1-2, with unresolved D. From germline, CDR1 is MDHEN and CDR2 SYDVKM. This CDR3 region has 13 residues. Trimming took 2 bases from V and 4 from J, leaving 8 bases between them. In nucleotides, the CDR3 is TGTGCCAGCAGTTTACGAACCTTCTATGGCTACACCTTC. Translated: CASSLRTFYGYTF.

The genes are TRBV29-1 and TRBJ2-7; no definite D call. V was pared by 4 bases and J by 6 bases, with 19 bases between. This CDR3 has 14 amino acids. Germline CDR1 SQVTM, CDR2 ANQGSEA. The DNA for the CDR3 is TGCAGCGTTGCCAATCGCTTATCACGGCCCGAGCAGTACTTC. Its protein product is CSVANRLSRPEQYF.

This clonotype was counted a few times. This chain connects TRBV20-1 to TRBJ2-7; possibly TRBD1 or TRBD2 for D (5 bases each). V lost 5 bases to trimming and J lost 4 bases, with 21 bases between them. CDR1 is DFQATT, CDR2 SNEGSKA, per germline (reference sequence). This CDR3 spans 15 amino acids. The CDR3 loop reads CSAPPPGRAGYEQYF. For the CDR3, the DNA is TGCAGTGCTCCTCCCCCGGGCAGGGCGGGTTACGAGCAGTACTTC.

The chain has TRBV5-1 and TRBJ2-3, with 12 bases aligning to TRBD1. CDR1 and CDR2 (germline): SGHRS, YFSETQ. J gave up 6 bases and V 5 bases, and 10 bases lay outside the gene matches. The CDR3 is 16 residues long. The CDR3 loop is CASRTGQGALTDTQYF. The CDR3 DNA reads TGCGCCAGCAGGACGGGACAGGGGGCGCTTACGGATACGCAGTATTTT. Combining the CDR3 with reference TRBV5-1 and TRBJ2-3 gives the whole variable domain KAGVTQTPRYLIKTRGQQVTLSCSPISGHRSVSWYQQTPGQGLQFLFEYFSETQRNKGNFPGRFSGRQFSNSRSEMNVSTLELGDSALYLCASRTGQGALTDTQYFGPGTRLTVL.

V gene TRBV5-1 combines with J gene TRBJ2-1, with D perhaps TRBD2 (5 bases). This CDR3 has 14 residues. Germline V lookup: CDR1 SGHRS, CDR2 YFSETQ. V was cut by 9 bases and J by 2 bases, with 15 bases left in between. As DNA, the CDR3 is TGCGCCACCCGGGGTGGAGTAGCCTACAATGAGCAGTTCTTC. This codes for CATRGGVAYNEQFF. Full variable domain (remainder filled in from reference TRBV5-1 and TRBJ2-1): KAGVTQTPRYLIKTRGQQVTLSCSPISGHRSVSWYQQTPGQGLQFLFEYFSETQRNKGNFPGRFSGRQFSNSRSEMNVSTLELGDSALYLCATRGGVAYNEQFFGPGTRLTVL.

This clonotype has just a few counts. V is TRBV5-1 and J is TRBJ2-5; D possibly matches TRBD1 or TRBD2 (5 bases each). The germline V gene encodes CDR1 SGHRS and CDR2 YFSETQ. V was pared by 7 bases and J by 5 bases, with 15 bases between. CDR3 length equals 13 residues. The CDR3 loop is CASGPGTGETQYF. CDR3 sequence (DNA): TGCGCCAGCGGCCCTGGGACGGGGGAGACCCAGTACTTC.

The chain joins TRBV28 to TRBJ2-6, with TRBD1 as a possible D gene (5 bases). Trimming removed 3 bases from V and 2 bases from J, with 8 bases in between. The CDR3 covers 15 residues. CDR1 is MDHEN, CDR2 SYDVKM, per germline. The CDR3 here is CASSFQGPGANVLTF. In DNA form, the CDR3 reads TGTGCCAGCAGTTTCCAGGGTCCTGGGGCCAACGTCCTGACTTTC.

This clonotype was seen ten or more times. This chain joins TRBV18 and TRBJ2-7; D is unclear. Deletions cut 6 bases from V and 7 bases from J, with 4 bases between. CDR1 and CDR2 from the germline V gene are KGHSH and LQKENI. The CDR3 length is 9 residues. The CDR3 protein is CASSGEQYF. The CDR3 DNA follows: TGTGCCAGCTCGGGGGAGCAGTACTTC.

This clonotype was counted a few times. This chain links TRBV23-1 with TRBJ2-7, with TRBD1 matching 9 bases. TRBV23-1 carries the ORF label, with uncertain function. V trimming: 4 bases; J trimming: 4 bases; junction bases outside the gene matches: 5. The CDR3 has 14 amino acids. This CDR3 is CASSRTGVEYEQYF. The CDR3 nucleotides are TGCGCCAGCAGTCGGACAGGGGTCGAATACGAGCAGTACTTC.

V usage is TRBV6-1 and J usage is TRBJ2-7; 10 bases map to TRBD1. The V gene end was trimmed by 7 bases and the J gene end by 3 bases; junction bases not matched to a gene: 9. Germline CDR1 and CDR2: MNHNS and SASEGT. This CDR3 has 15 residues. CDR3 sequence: CASNPDRGINYEQYF. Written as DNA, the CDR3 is TGTGCCAGCAACCCGGACAGGGGGATAAACTACGAGCAGTACTTC.

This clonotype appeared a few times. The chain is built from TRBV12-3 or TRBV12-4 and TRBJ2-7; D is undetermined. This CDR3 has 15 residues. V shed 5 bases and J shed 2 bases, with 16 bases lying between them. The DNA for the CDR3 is TGTGCCAGCAGTCCCCCCCGGAACGTGACCTACGAGCAGTACTTC. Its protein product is CASSPPRNVTYEQYF.

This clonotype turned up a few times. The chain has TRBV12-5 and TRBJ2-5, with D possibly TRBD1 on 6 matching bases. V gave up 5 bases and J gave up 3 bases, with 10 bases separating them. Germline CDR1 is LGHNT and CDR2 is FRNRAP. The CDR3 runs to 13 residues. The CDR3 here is CASGASGEETQYF. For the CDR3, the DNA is TGTGCTAGTGGTGCATCAGGGGAAGAGACCCAGTACTTC.

The CDR3 nucleotides read TGCAGTGCTTTTGGACAGGGAAGGACGGAGACCCAGTACTTC. It translates to CSAFGQGRTETQYF. The chain carries TRBV20-1 and TRBJ2-5; 8 bases match TRBD1. CDR3 size: 14 residues. Germline CDR1 reads DFQATT; CDR2 reads SNEGSKA (reference sequence). Losses at the gene ends were 5 bases for V and 5 bases for J; bases not matched to a gene: 10.

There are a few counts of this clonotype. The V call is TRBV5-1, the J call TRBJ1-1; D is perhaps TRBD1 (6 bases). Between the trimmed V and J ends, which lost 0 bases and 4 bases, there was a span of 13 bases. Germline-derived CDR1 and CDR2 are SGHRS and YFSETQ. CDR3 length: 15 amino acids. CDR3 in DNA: TGCGCCAGCAGCTTGGCGGGGGCTCTGGGCACTGAAGCTTTCTTT. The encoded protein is CASSLAGALGTEAFF. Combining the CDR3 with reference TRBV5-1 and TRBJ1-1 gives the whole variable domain KAGVTQTPRYLIKTRGQQVTLSCSPISGHRSVSWYQQTPGQGLQFLFEYFSETQRNKGNFPGRFSGRQFSNSRSEMNVSTLELGDSALYLCASSLAGALGTEAFFGQGTRLTVV.

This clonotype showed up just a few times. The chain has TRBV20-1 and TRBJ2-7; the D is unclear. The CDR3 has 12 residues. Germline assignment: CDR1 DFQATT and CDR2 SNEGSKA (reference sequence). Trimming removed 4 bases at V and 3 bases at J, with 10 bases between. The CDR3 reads CSATPRDYEQYF. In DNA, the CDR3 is TGCAGTGCTACCCCAAGGGACTACGAGCAGTACTTC.

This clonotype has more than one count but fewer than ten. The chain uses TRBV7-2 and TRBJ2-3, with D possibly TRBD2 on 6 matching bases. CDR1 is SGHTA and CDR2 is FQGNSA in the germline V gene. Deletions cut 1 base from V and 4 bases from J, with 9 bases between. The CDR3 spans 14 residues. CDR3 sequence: CASSLGWRADTQYF. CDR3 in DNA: TGTGCCAGCAGCTTAGGATGGAGGGCAGATACGCAGTATTTT.